The 32 T cell receptor beta chains reported below all come from one sample, sequenced in a study of T cell responses to AZD1222 COVID-19 vaccine. Libraries were prepared by immunoSEQ multiplex PCR; TCRdb keeps only in-frame clonotypes and omits some of them. The sample consists of some 71,000 clones, about 89% of them appearing once. Here the sequenced sample was peripheral blood, taken 28 days after the second AZD1222 dose. These receptors originate from an adult who received the AZD1222 COVID-19 vaccine.

The chain is built from TRBV28 and TRBJ2-7, with 7 bases lining up with TRBD1. The CDR3 sequence is 14 residues long. Trimming cost V 6 bases and J 2 bases; bases outside gene matches: 7. In germline, CDR1 is MDHEN, CDR2 SYDVKM. DNA for the CDR3: TGTGCCAGCAGCCCCGCGACAGGGACCTACGAGCAGTACTTC. This translates into CASSPATGTYEQYF.

The V and J genes are TRBV29-1 and TRBJ2-1, with a possible D match to TRBD1 (6 bases). Between the trimmed V and J ends, which lost 6 bases and 5 bases, there was a span of 11 bases. This CDR3 has 12 amino acids. CDR1 SQVTM and CDR2 ANQGSEA come from the germline V gene. CDR3 coding DNA: TGCAGCGTAGCGACAGGCCACAATGAGCAGTTCTTC. This translates into CSVATGHNEQFF.

With respect to this clone: At the DNA level, this CDR3 is encoded by other sequences in the same sample as well. The rearrangement uses TRBV3-1 (or the pseudogene TRBV3-2) and TRBJ2-7; a weak D match, TRBD2 (5 bases). Germline V gene sequence: CDR1 LGHDT, CDR2 YNNKEL (reference sequence). This CDR3 has 15 residues. V dropped 1 base and J dropped 3 bases, with 13 bases sitting between them. CDR3 sequence (DNA): TGTGCCAGCAGCCAAGGAGGGCGGGCCCTCTACGAGCAGTACTTC. It codes for CASSQGGRALYEQYF.

This rearrangement joins TRBV7-9 to TRBJ2-2; D not resolved. The CDR3 has 12 residues. The ends were cut back, 6 bases at V and 3 bases at J, with 5 bases in the middle. From germline, CDR1 is SEHNR and CDR2 FQNEAQ (reference sequence). In nucleotides, the CDR3 is TGTGCCAGCAGTTTGGACACCGGGGAGCTGTTTTTT. It specifies CASSLDTGELFF.

The rearrangement joins TRBV7-2 to TRBJ1-2; D remains ambiguous. Germline loops: CDR1 SGHTA, CDR2 FQGNSA. Trimming removed 7 bases at V and 7 bases at J, with 16 bases between. The length of the CDR3 is 13 residues. Here the CDR3 DNA reads TGTGCCAGCACCCTAGGGAGGGATTTTGGCTACACCTTC. Translated: CASTLGRDFGYTF.

The chain employs TRBV28 and TRBJ1-3, with TRBD1 as a possible D gene (6 bases). V lost 3 bases and J 0 bases, leaving 12 bases between the germline ends. This CDR3 has 16 residues. Germline-derived CDR1 and CDR2 are MDHEN and SYDVKM. The CDR3 is CASSLPGDLSGNTIYF. The DNA of the CDR3 is TGTGCCAGCAGTTTGCCAGGGGACCTCTCTGGAAACACCATATATTTT. Full variable domain (outside the CDR3, taken from reference TRBV28 and TRBJ1-3): DVKVTQSSRYLVKRTGEKVFLECVQDMDHENMFWYRQDPGLGLRLIYFSYDVKMKEKGDIPEGYSVSREKKERFSLILESASTNQTSMYLCASSLPGDLSGNTIYFGEGSWLTVV.

V usage is TRBV2 and J usage is TRBJ2-2; D is undetermined. Germline CDR1 and CDR2: SNHLY and FYNNEI. The CDR3 loop spans 13 amino acids. V shed 7 bases and J shed 5 bases, with 11 bases lying between them. CDR3 DNA sequence: TGTGCCAGCACCGAAGTGGTTACCGGGGAGCTGTTTTTT. This sequence encodes CASTEVVTGELFF.

The chain combines TRBV4-1 with TRBJ2-1; 14 bases agree with TRBD2. The CDR3 covers 18 residues. The trim removed 1 base at V and 0 bases at J, leaving 2 bases unmatched. Germline values: CDR1 MGHRA, CDR2 YSYEKL. This chain's CDR3 is CASSQGTSGRSSYNEQFF. CDR3 DNA: TGCGCCAGCAGCCAAGGGACTAGCGGGAGGAGCTCCTACAATGAGCAGTTCTTC.

The chain combines TRBV30 with TRBJ1-4, with no clear D. The CDR3 totals 14 residues. The germline V gene has CDR1 GTSNPN and CDR2 SVGIG (reference sequence). V lost 3 bases and J 8 bases, leaving 16 bases between the germline ends. The CDR3 nucleotides read TGTGCCTGGAGAAAAGCCGGCGTCGGCGAAAAACTGTTTTTT. This sequence encodes CAWRKAGVGEKLFF.

This chain connects TRBV3-1 (or the pseudogene TRBV3-2) to TRBJ2-7, with D possibly TRBD1 on 6 matching bases. The germline gives CDR1 LGHDT, CDR2 YNNKEL (reference sequence). V was pared by 5 bases and J by 3 bases, with 17 bases between. The CDR3 runs to 15 residues. This CDR3 is CASSSILTGFYEQYF. The CDR3 DNA reads as TGTGCCAGCAGCTCCATTCTTACAGGGTTCTACGAGCAGTACTTC.

V and J are TRBV5-1 and TRBJ2-7; D not certain. Trimming shortened V by 1 base and J by 4 bases, and 12 bases separated the two germline ends. This CDR3 has 14 residues. Germline lookup yields CDR1 SGHRS and CDR2 YFSETQ. CDR3: CASSLRQIGYEQYF. DNA for the CDR3: TGCGCCAGCAGCTTGAGGCAGATAGGGTACGAGCAGTACTTC.

CDR3 region: CASSKRATDTQYF. CDR3 in DNA: TGTGCCAGTAGTAAACGGGCCACAGATACGCAGTATTTT. This chain joins TRBV19 and TRBJ2-3; D is unresolved. V was clipped by 4 bases and J by 2 bases, with 7 bases between them. CDR1 is LNHDA, CDR2 SQIVND, per germline (reference sequence). This CDR3 contains 13 residues.

The chain recombines TRBV7-2 with TRBJ2-3; D is uncertain. Per the germline V gene, CDR1 is SGHTA and CDR2 is FQGNSA. Trimming took off 5 bases at V and 8 bases at J, with 23 bases between the two ends. This CDR3 has 16 amino acids. The CDR3 nucleotides are TGTGCCAGCAGCGCCCCGGCCGTAGCCCAAAGAGTTACGCAGTATTTT. Translation: CASSAPAVAQRVTQYF.

The CDR3 region is CASSPGGRTDTQYF. CDR3 bases: TGTGCCAGCAGCCCGGGAGGGAGGACAGATACGCAGTATTTT. The chain has TRBV7-6 and TRBJ2-3; the match to TRBD2 covers 8 bases. The V gene's germline CDR1 is SGHVS and CDR2 FNYEAQ. V lost 5 bases, J lost 3 bases, and 4 bases stayed unmatched. This CDR3 is 14 amino acids long.

The gene calls are TRBV10-3 and TRBJ2-5, with D unclear. V shed 4 bases and J shed 4 bases, with 7 bases lying between them. In germline, CDR1 is ENHRY, CDR2 SYGVKD. This CDR3 contains 12 residues. DNA for the CDR3: TGTGCCATCAGTGGCAGAGGAGAGACCCAGTACTTC. This encodes CAISGRGETQYF.

This CDR3 reads CASSIDSRQGRNTIYF. DNA of the CDR3: TGTGCCAGTAGTATAGACAGTCGGCAGGGCCGAAACACCATATATTTT. The J gene is TRBJ1-3, the V gene TRBV19; D might be TRBD1 (5 bases). Trimming left V 0 bases short and J 5 bases short, with 14 bases between. There are 16 residues in the CDR3. CDR1 is LNHDA, CDR2 SQIVND, per germline (reference sequence).

The chain uses TRBV7-8 and TRBJ2-2; 9 positions match TRBD1. Trimming removed 5 bases from V and 7 bases from J; junction bases left unmatched: 5. The CDR3 length is 14 residues. Germline-derived CDR1 and CDR2 are SGHVS and FQNEAQ. In DNA, the CDR3 is TGTGCCAGCAGCATACAGGGGGCGAACGGGGAGCTGTTTTTT. This encodes CASSIQGANGELFF.

The chain couples TRBV5-4 to TRBJ2-7; TRBD2 is a possible D gene (6 bases). Germline values: CDR1 SGHNT, CDR2 YYREEE (reference sequence). The CDR3 sequence is 14 residues long. V was cut by 0 bases and J by 2 bases, with 9 bases left in between. For the CDR3, the DNA is TGTGCCAGCAGCTTGGATCCGGGAGCCTACGAGCAGTACTTC. Translated: CASSLDPGAYEQYF.

The chain has TRBV4-3 and TRBJ2-7; D ambiguous. This CDR3 has 13 residues. V gave up 1 base and J gave up 3 bases, with 7 bases separating them. The V gene's germline CDR1 is LGHNA and CDR2 YSLEER. The CDR3 sequence: CASSQGPFYEQYF. In nucleotides, the CDR3 is TGCGCCAGCAGCCAAGGCCCGTTCTACGAGCAGTACTTC.

V usage is TRBV5-1 and J usage is TRBJ2-2, with 7 bases lining up with TRBD1. This CDR3 has 15 amino acids. Trimming took 4 bases from V and 1 from J; bases not matched to a gene: 4. Germline CDR1 SGHRS, CDR2 YFSETQ. DNA for the CDR3: TGCGCCAGCAGCCTGAGGGGGCTGAACACCGGGGAGCTGTTTTTT. This gives the protein CASSLRGLNTGELFF.

This chain joins TRBV6-6 and TRBJ2-7; 10 positions agree with TRBD1. After removal of 6 bases from V and 2 bases from J, the junction contained 4 bases not matched to a gene. The germline V gene encodes CDR1 MNHNY and CDR2 SVGAGI (reference sequence). This CDR3 is 14 amino acids long. The CDR3 spells CASRGQGDPYEQYF. The CDR3 nucleotides are TGTGCCAGCAGAGGACAGGGGGACCCCTACGAGCAGTACTTC.

This clone was found a few times. The V gene is TRBV28, the J gene TRBJ2-1; 14 bases line up with TRBD2. CDR3 length equals 19 residues. Looked up from germline, CDR1 is MDHEN and CDR2 is SYDVKM. The ends lost 3 bases at V and 5 bases at J; junction bases unmatched: 12. The CDR3 DNA is TGTGCCAGCAGTTTCCCCTTGACTAGCGGGAGGGCCGGTAACAATGAGCAGTTCTTC. Protein: CASSFPLTSGRAGNNEQFF.

The gene calls are TRBV30 and TRBJ1-5; D is perhaps TRBD1 (6 bases). This CDR3 region has 13 residues. The germline gives CDR1 GTSNPN, CDR2 SVGIG (reference sequence). The ends were cut back, 3 bases at V and 2 bases at J, with 8 bases in the middle. DNA of the CDR3: TGTGCCTGGAGGGGGGGCGGCAATCAGCCCCAGCATTTT. It yields the protein CAWRGGGNQPQHF.

The table lists this clone with a few counts. J is TRBJ1-2 and V is TRBV20-1, with a weak D call TRBD1 (5 bases). The CDR3 length is 11 residues. Trimming took 4 bases from V and 4 from J, leaving 7 bases between them. Germline V gene lookup returns CDR1 DFQATT and CDR2 SNEGSKA (reference sequence). CDR3 residues: CSAMGTYGYTF. The CDR3 nucleotides read TGCAGTGCTATGGGGACCTATGGCTACACCTTC.

The chain joins TRBV5-1 to TRBJ1-4, with D possibly TRBD1 on 5 matching bases. From germline, CDR1 is SGHRS and CDR2 YFSETQ. V dropped 3 bases and J dropped 8 bases, with 17 bases sitting between them. CDR3 length: 15 amino acids. DNA of the CDR3: TGCGCCAGCAGCTGGACGGGACCCCCAAAGGAAAAACTGTTTTTT. Its protein is CASSWTGPPKEKLFF.

The genes are TRBV19 and TRBJ2-1; tentative D call: TRBD1 (6 bases). In germline, CDR1 is LNHDA, CDR2 SQIVND (reference sequence). There are 14 residues in the CDR3. V was cut by 3 bases and J by 6 bases, with 12 bases left in between. The CDR3 reads CASSINREINEQFF. CDR3 DNA sequence: TGTGCCAGTAGTATTAACAGGGAAATCAATGAGCAGTTCTTC.

J is TRBJ1-2 and V is TRBV27, with 7 bases matching TRBD1. V gave up 8 bases and J gave up 2 bases; unmatched junction bases: 5. CDR3 length: 13 residues. Germline V gene sequence: CDR1 MNHEY, CDR2 SMNVEV (reference sequence). The CDR3 here is CASWDRSNYGYTF. The CDR3 DNA reads as TGTGCCAGCTGGGACAGATCCAACTATGGCTACACCTTC.

The chain is built from TRBV27 and TRBJ2-7, with D hard to call. Germline CDR1 is MNHEY and CDR2 is SMNVEV (reference sequence). The CDR3 runs to 14 residues. V was clipped by 2 bases and J by 0 bases, with 8 bases between them. In DNA form, the CDR3 reads TGTGCCAGCAGTTTAGACTCCATCTCCTACGAGCAGTACTTC. It codes for CASSLDSISYEQYF.

The chain recombines TRBV6-4 with TRBJ2-7; the match to TRBD2 covers 8 bases. This CDR3 region has 13 residues. CDR1 and CDR2 (germline): MRHNA, SNTAGT. V was pared by 5 bases and J by 3 bases, with 3 bases of the junction left unmatched. For the CDR3, the DNA is TGTGCCAGCAGTCCGGGGGGGGACTACGAGCAGTACTTC. Translated: CASSPGGDYEQYF.

This sequence joins TRBV9 and TRBJ1-1; D call uncertain. Germline V gene lookup returns CDR1 SGDLS and CDR2 YYNGEE. Trimming cost V 3 bases and J 4 bases, with 13 bases left between them. The CDR3 is made up of 14 amino acids. CDR3 amino acids: CASSAQTLATEAFF. CDR3 DNA sequence: TGTGCCAGCAGCGCCCAGACGCTTGCCACTGAAGCTTTCTTT.

The chain carries TRBV6-6 and TRBJ1-2, with D hard to call. The CDR3 is 14 amino acids. Trimming shortened V by 5 bases and J by 2 bases, and 12 bases separated the two germline ends. Germline-derived CDR1 and CDR2 are MNHNY and SVGAGI (reference sequence). As DNA, the CDR3 is TGTGCCAGCAGTCCACCGAGGTCAAACTATGGCTACACCTTC. This codes for CASSPPRSNYGYTF.

J is TRBJ1-3 and V is TRBV2; 7 bases agree with TRBD1. CDR1 is SNHLY, CDR2 FYNNEI, per germline. This CDR3 has 15 residues. V lost 8 bases and J lost 4; bases outside the gene matches: 11. CDR3 sequence reads: CASQAFDRVGNTIYF. For the CDR3, the DNA is TGTGCCAGCCAGGCATTCGACAGGGTCGGAAACACCATATATTTT.